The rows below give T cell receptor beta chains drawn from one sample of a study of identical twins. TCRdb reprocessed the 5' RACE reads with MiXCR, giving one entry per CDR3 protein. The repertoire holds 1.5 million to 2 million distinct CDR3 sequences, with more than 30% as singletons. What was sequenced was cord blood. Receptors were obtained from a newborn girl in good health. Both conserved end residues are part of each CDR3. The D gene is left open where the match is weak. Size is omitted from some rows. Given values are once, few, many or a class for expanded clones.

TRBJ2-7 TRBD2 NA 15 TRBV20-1 CSARTSGRQAYEQYF TGCAGTGCCCGGACTAGCGGGAGACAAGCCTACGAGCAGTACTTC
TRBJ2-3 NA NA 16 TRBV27 CASSLRPGGSTDTQYF TGTGCCAGCAGTTTACGTCCGGGGGGCAGCACAGATACGCAGTATTTT
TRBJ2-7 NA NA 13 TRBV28 CASSNRRGYEQYF TGTGCCAGCAGTAACCGACGTGGCTACGAGCAGTACTTC
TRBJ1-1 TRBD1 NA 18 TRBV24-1 CATSDFWGMTGGAGEAFF TGTGCCACCAGTGATTTCTGGGGGATGACAGGGGGCGCGGGTGAAGCTTTCTTT
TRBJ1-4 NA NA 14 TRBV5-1 CASSLEQGSEKLFF TGCGCCAGCAGCTTGGAGCAGGGGAGTGAAAAACTGTTTTTT
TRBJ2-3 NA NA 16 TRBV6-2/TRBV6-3 CASSYHGQLSTDTQYF TGTGCCAGCAGTTACCACGGCCAACTTAGCACAGATACGCAGTATTTT
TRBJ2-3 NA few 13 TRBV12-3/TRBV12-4 CASRRRDGHPQYF TGTGCCAGCAGGCGACGGGACGGCCATCCGCAGTATTTT
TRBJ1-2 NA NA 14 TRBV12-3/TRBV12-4 CASGSTRVIYGYTF TGTGCCAGCGGGTCGACGAGGGTGATCTATGGCTACACCTTC
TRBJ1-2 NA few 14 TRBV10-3 CAISEAGINYGYTF TGTGCCATCAGTGAGGCAGGGATTAACTATGGCTACACCTTC
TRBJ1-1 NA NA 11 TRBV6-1 CASREGTEAFF TGTGCCAGCAGGGAGGGAACTGAAGCTTTCTTT
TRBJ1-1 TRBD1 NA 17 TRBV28 CASSLPPGTGDLTEAFF TGTGCCAGCAGTTTACCTCCCGGGACAGGGGACCTCACTGAAGCTTTCTTT
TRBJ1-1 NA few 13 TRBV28 CASSHLQGLGAFF TGTGCCAGCAGCCACTTACAGGGATTAGGAGCTTTCTTT
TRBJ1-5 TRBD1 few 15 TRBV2 CASRGTGGSNQPQHF TGTGCCAGCAGGGGGACAGGGGGCTCCAATCAGCCCCAGCATTTT
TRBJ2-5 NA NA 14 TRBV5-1 CASTGGQVQETQYF TGCGCCAGCACCGGAGGGCAGGTCCAAGAGACCCAGTACTTC
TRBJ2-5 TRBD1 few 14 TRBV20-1 CSARPGTGMETQYF TGCAGTGCTAGACCCGGGACAGGGATGGAGACCCAGTACTTC
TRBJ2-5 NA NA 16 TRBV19 CASSSRGTDLEETQYF TGTGCCAGTAGTTCTCGCGGGACGGATCTAGAAGAGACCCAGTACTTC
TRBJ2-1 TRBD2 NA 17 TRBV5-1 CASSSRLTSGPYNEQFF TGCGCCAGCAGCTCCCGCCTGACTAGCGGACCATACAATGAGCAGTTCTTC
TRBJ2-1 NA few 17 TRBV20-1 CSARDPRPGLPYNEQFF TGCAGTGCTAGAGACCCCAGACCGGGACTTCCCTACAATGAGCAGTTCTTC
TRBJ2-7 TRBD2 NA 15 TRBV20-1 CSARVWTSGDYEQYF TGCAGTGCTAGGGTATGGACTAGCGGGGACTACGAGCAGTACTTC
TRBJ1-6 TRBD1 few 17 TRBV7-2 CASTTEGTGGPASPLHF TGTGCCAGCACCACGGAGGGGACAGGGGGCCCGGCTTCACCCCTCCACTTT
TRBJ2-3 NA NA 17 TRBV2 CASSVKNLARRTDTQYF TGTGCCAGCAGTGTTAAGAATCTAGCGAGGAGAACAGATACGCAGTATTTT
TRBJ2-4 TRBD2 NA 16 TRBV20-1 CSARPMVGLAGNIQYF TGCAGTGCTAGACCGATGGTTGGGCTAGCGGGAAACATTCAGTACTTC
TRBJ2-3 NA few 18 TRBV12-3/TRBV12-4 CASSHRGVSDRSTDTQYF TGTGCCAGCAGCCATCGTGGAGTTAGTGATCGAAGCACAGATACGCAGTATTTT
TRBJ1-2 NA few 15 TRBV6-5 CASSWGRATNYGYTF TGTGCCAGCAGTTGGGGGAGGGCCACTAACTATGGCTACACCTTC
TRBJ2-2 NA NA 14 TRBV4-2 CASSQDSHTGELFF TGTGCCAGCAGCCAAGATAGCCACACCGGGGAGCTGTTTTTT
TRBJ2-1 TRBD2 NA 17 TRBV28 CASSRPASGSFVDEQFF TGTGCCAGCAGTCGCCCGGCTAGCGGGAGTTTCGTCGATGAGCAGTTCTTC
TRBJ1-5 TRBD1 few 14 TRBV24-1 CATRRRQGGQPQHF TGTGCCACCCGCCGGAGACAGGGAGGCCAGCCCCAGCATTTT
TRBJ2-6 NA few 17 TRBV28 CASSLLTAGPGANVLTF TGTGCCAGCAGTTTACTAACGGCTGGGCCCGGGGCCAACGTCCTGACTTTC
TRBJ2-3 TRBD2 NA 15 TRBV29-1 CSVAVGSGGTDTQYF TGCAGCGTGGCAGTGGGTAGCGGGGGCACAGATACGCAGTATTTT
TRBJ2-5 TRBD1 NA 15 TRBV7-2 CASSLLGQGQETQYF TGTGCCAGCAGCTTATTGGGACAGGGACAAGAGACCCAGTACTTC
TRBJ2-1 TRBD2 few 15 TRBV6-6 CASSYVSGGANEQFF TGTGCCAGCAGTTACGTTAGCGGGGGGGCCAATGAGCAGTTCTTC
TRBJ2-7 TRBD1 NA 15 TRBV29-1 CSVEGGQGSSYEQYF TGCAGCGTTGAAGGGGGACAGGGCAGCTCCTACGAGCAGTACTTC
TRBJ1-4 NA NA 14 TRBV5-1 CASSDLSTNEKLFF TGCGCCAGCAGCGACCTCTCAACTAATGAAAAACTGTTTTTT
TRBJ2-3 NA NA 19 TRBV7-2 CASSLVGVSSASGTDTQYF TGTGCCAGCAGCTTAGTAGGGGTTAGTAGTGCTTCCGGCACAGATACGCAGTATTTT
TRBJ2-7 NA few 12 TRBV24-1 CATTTHRAEQYF TGTGCCACCACCACTCACAGGGCCGAGCAGTACTTC
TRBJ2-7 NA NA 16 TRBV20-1 CSARDPSRGVFYEQYF TGCAGTGCTAGAGATCCCTCTCGCGGGGTGTTCTACGAGCAGTACTTC
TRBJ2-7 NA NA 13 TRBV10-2 CASSEWAAYEQYF TGCGCCAGCAGTGAATGGGCAGCCTACGAGCAGTACTTC
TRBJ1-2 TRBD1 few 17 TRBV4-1 CASSQTRTGILSDGYTF TGCGCCAGCAGCCAGACCCGGACAGGGATCCTCTCCGATGGCTACACCTTC
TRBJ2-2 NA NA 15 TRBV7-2 CASSPQQGGAGELFF TGTGCCAGCAGCCCGCAGCAGGGGGGGGCAGGGGAGCTGTTTTTT
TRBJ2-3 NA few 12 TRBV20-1 CSARFIAGRQYF TGCAGTGCTAGGTTTATTGCGGGGCGGCAGTATTTT
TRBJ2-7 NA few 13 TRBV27 CASSRRGDYEQYF TGTGCCAGCAGTCGAAGGGGGGACTACGAGCAGTACTTC